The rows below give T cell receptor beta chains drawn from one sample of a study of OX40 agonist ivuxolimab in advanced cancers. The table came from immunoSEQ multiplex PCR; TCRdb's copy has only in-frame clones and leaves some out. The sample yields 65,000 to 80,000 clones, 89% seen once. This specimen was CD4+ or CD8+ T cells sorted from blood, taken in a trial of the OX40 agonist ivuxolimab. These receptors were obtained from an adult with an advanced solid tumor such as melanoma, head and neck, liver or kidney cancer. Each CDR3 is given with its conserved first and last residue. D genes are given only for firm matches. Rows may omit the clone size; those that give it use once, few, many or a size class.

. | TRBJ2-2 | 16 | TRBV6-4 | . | CASSRGAGIDTGELFF | TGTGCCAGCAGCCGGGGGGCAGGGATCGACACCGGGGAGCTGTTTTTT
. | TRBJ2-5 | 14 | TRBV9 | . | CASSVGGHKETQYF | TGTGCCAGCAGCGTAGGTGGACATAAAGAGACCCAGTACTTC
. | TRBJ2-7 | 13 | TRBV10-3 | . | CAISESGLYEQYF | TGTGCCATCAGTGAGTCGGGGTTGTACGAGCAGTACTTC
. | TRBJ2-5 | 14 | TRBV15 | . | CATSRDRGKETQYF | TGTGCCACCAGCAGAGATCGCGGAAAGGAGACCCAGTACTTC
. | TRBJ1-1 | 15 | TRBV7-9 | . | CASRPRVWWNTEAFF | TGTGCCAGCAGACCCCGTGTGTGGTGGAACACTGAAGCTTTCTTT
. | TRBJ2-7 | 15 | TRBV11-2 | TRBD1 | CASSLDRDSSYEQYF | TGTGCCAGCAGCTTAGACAGGGACAGCTCCTACGAGCAGTACTTC
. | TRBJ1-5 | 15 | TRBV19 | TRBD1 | CASRQGARSNQPQHF | TGTGCCAGTAGGCAGGGGGCGCGGAGCAATCAGCCCCAGCATTTT
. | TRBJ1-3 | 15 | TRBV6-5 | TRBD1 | CASSSGDSSGNTIYF | TGTGCCAGCAGTTCAGGGGACAGCTCTGGAAACACCATATATTTT
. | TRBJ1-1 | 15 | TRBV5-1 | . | CASSRDSLPSTEAFF | TGCGCCAGCAGTAGGGACTCCCTCCCGTCCACTGAAGCTTTCTTT
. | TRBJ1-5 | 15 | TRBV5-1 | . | CASSLVSGYNQPQHF | TGCGCCAGCAGCTTGGTTTCAGGGTACAATCAGCCCCAGCATTTT
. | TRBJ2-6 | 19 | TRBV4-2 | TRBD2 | CASSPKETSGRAGANVLTF | TGTGCCAGCAGCCCTAAGGAGACTAGCGGGAGGGCCGGGGCCAACGTCCTGACTTTC
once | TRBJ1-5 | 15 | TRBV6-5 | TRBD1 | CASSRDRGANQPQHF | TGTGCCAGCAGTCGAGACAGGGGGGCCAATCAGCCCCAGCATTTT
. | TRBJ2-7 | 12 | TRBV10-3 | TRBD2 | CAIQWREREQYF | TGTGCCATCCAGTGGCGGGAGCGCGAGCAGTACTTC
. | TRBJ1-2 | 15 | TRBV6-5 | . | CASRKEGSSNYGYTF | TGTGCCAGCAGGAAGGAGGGTAGTTCCAACTATGGCTACACCTTC
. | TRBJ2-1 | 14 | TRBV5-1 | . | CASSLLSGNNEQFF | TGCGCCAGCAGCTTGCTGTCGGGCAACAATGAGCAGTTCTTC
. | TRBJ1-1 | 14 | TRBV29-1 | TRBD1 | CSVARQGRWSEAFF | TGCAGCGTTGCCCGACAGGGAAGGTGGTCTGAAGCTTTCTTT
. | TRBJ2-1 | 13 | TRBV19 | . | CASSRDRYNEQFF | TGTGCCAGTAGTAGAGACAGGTACAATGAGCAGTTCTTC
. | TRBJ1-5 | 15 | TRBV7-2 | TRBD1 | CASSWGQGTHQPQHF | TGTGCCAGCAGCTGGGGACAGGGGACCCATCAGCCCCAGCATTTT
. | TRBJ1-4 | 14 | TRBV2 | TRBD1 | CASVGATGGGKLFF | TGTGCCAGCGTGGGGGCTACAGGGGGAGGAAAACTGTTTTTT
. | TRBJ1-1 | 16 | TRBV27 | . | CASSLRWGRENTEAFF | TGTGCCAGCAGTTTAAGGTGGGGCAGGGAGAACACTGAAGCTTTCTTT
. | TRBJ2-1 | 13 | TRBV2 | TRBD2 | CASSPRGKNEQFF | TGTGCCAGCAGCCCGCGGGGGAAAAATGAGCAGTTCTTC
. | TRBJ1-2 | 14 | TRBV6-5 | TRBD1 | CASRGGQGNYGYTF | TGTGCCAGCAGGGGGGGACAGGGGAACTATGGCTACACCTTC
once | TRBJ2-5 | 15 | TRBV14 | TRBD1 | CASSQSRGSQETQYF | TGTGCCAGCAGCCAGAGCAGGGGGTCCCAAGAGACCCAGTACTTC
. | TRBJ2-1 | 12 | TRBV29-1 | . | CSVGGGTLAQFF | TGCAGCGTAGGGGGAGGGACTTTGGCGCAGTTCTTC
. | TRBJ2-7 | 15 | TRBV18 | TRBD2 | CASSQTSGSVYEQYF | TGTGCCAGCTCGCAAACTAGCGGGAGTGTTTACGAGCAGTACTTC
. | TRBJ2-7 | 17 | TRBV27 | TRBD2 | CASSFSRLAGGTYEQYF | TGTGCCAGCAGTTTTTCCCGACTAGCGGGAGGGACCTACGAGCAGTACTTC
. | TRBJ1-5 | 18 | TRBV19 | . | CASSIAGDNHYSNQPQHF | TGTGCCAGTAGTATAGCAGGCGACAATCATTATAGCAATCAGCCCCAGCATTTT
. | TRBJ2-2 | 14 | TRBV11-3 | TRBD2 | CASSSYAGAGELFF | TGTGCCAGCAGCTCCTATGCGGGAGCCGGGGAGCTGTTTTTT
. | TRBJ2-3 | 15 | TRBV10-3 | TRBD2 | CAISESAGGTDTQYF | TGTGCCATCAGTGAGTCGGCGGGGGGCACAGATACGCAGTATTTT
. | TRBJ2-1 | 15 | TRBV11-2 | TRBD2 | CASSRGTSEINEQFF | TGTGCCAGCAGCCGTGGGACTAGCGAGATCAATGAGCAGTTCTTC
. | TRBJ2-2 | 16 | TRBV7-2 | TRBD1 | CASSIGTGTPAGELFF | TGTGCCAGCAGCATCGGGACAGGTACCCCCGCCGGGGAGCTGTTTTTT
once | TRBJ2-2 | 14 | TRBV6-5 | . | CASLRELDTGELFF | TGTGCCAGCCTCCGGGAGCTCGACACCGGGGAGCTGTTTTTT
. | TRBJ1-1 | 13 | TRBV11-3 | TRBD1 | CASSIQGFSEAFF | TGTGCCAGCAGCATACAGGGGTTCTCTGAAGCTTTCTTT
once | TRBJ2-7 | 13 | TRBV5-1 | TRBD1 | CASSLRTGYEQYF | TGCGCCAGCAGCCTCCGGACAGGCTACGAGCAGTACTTC
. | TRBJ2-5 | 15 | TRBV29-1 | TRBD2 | CSVELQREGRETQYF | TGCAGCGTCGAACTCCAGCGGGAGGGCCGGGAGACCCAGTACTTC